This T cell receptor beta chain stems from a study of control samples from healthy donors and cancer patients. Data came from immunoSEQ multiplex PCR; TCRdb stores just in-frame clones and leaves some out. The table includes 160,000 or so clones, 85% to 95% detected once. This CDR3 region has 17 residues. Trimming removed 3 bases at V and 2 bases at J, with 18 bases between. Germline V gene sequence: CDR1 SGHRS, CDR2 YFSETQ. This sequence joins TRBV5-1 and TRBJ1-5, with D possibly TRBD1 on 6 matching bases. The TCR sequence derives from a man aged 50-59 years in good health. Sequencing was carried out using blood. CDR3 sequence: CASSSGTLEGGNQPQHF. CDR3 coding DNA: TGCGCCAGCAGCTCCGGGACCCTTGAGGGGGGCAATCAGCCCCAGCATTTT.